This T cell receptor (beta chain) appears in the sequencing data of a study of T cells in Graves' hyperthyroidism and ophthalmopathy. RNA transcripts were the template for amplifying TCR beta CDR3 regions. An initial round of RT-PCR targeting the TCR CDR3 relied on the HTBI primer set. TCRdb fed the multiplex PCR reads into MiXCR, producing one record per CDR3 protein. This table holds about 350,000 distinct CDR3 sequences, 15% found once. The V and J ends lost 5 bases and 2 bases, in that order; junction bases with no gene match: 7. Germline CDR1 is DFQATT and CDR2 is SNEGSKA (reference sequence). The CDR3 covers 15 residues. This clonotype was seen ten or more times.

The sequencing sample was made of blood. The source is a woman aged 55 to 70 with Graves' ophthalmopathy. The rearrangement joins TRBV20-1 to TRBJ2-3; 10 positions match TRBD2. Written as DNA, the CDR3 is TGCAGTGCTGGACACCTAGCGGGAGTCACAGATACGCAGTATTTT. Amino acids: CSAGHLAGVTDTQYF.